The 7 T cell receptor beta chains below were found in one sample sequenced in a study of blood T cell repertoires in COVID-19 (dated by TCRdb to the early 2020s). Receptor amplification or capture employed the immunoSEQ multiplex PCR assay. TCRdb obtained this table from immuneACCESS and retained in-frame rearrangements with V and J assigned. These tables miss some clones; where compared with another copy, unresolved V genes account for less than half of the shortfall, and the remainder is unexplained. For this sample there are fewer than 55,000 clones; roughly 86% appear just once. The ten top clones hold about 3% of the sample. The sample was peripheral blood. These receptors were taken from a man between 50 and 59 years old with active COVID-19.

CDR3 sequence (DNA): TGTGCCAGCAGTTTATCCCAGGGGGTAAAAACTAATGAAAAACTGTTTTTT. Translating it yields CASSLSQGVKTNEKLFF. The chain couples TRBV27 to TRBJ1-4, with 7 positions matching TRBD1. The CDR3 length is 17 residues. Germline assignment: CDR1 MNHEY and CDR2 SMNVEV (reference sequence). V was clipped by 0 bases and J by 1 base; unmatched bases: 5.

In nucleotides, the CDR3 is TGTGCCAGCAGCGCAGGACAGGGATGGAATTCACCCCTCCACTTT. Encoded protein: CASSAGQGWNSPLHF. The rearrangement links TRBV9 to TRBJ1-6; 8 bases fit TRBD1. V shed 3 bases, J shed 7 bases, and the junction held 6 bases outside the gene matches. Germline V lookup: CDR1 SGDLS, CDR2 YYNGEE. This CDR3 has 15 residues.

The chain has TRBV5-1 and TRBJ2-2; 8 bases line up with TRBD2. From germline, CDR1 is SGHRS and CDR2 YFSETQ. V trimming: 1 base; J trimming: 7 bases; junction bases outside the gene matches: 15. CDR3 length: 18 residues. The CDR3 region is CASSLPPGGGQRNGELFF. In DNA, the CDR3 is TGCGCCAGCAGCTTGCCCCCCGGGGGGGGGCAGAGGAACGGGGAGCTGTTTTTT.

The CDR3 reads CASSQGLRDTQYF. CDR3 DNA: TGTGCCAGCAGCCAGGGACTTCGGGATACGCAGTATTTT. The V and J genes are TRBV3-1 (or the pseudogene TRBV3-2) and TRBJ2-3, with a weak D call TRBD2 (6 bases). Looked up from germline, CDR1 is LGHDT and CDR2 is YNNKEL (reference sequence). Trimming stripped 3 bases from V and 6 bases from J, with 10 bases between. The CDR3 consists of 13 residues.

The CDR3, as DNA: TGTGCCAGCAGGGACCCGGGGGCCGGGGAGCTGTTTTTT. Translated: CASRDPGAGELFF. This sequence joins TRBV6-5 and TRBJ2-2, with D maybe TRBD2 (6 bases). This CDR3 is built from 13 residues. The germline gives CDR1 MNHEY, CDR2 SVGAGI. V was pared by 6 bases and J by 6 bases, with 11 bases between.

This chain joins TRBV9 and TRBJ1-1, with D tentatively TRBD1 (6 bases). Germline CDR1 reads SGDLS; CDR2 reads YYNGEE. V was trimmed by 3 bases and J by 0 bases, leaving 12 bases between them. The CDR3 extends over 15 amino acids. This chain's CDR3 is CASSDRDNMNTEAFF. The CDR3 DNA reads TGTGCCAGCAGCGACCGGGACAACATGAACACTGAAGCTTTCTTT.

This chain uses TRBV5-4 with TRBJ1-2, with a tentative D call TRBD1 (5 bases). The length of the CDR3 is 15 residues. The V gene's germline CDR1 is SGHNT and CDR2 YYREEE (reference sequence). V was trimmed by 4 bases and J by 6 bases, leaving 19 bases between them. CDR3: CASSHGREAWNGYTF. CDR3 nucleotides: TGTGCCAGCAGCCACGGCAGGGAGGCTTGGAATGGCTACACCTTC.